This passage covers 3 T cell receptor beta chains from one sample sequenced in a study of T-cell memory formation after mild COVID-19 (dated by TCRdb to the early 2020s). Libraries were prepared through 5' RACE. The run used an Illumina NovaSeq 6000. The public reads were reprocessed in TCRdb via fastp at Q25 and MiXCR, keeping in-frame beta chains. Every distinct CDR3 protein forms one entry, paired with its most common genes and DNA. The sample has 210,000 or so distinct CDR3 sequences on record, roughly 30% of them singletons. The ten biggest clones cover about an eighth of the sample. What was sequenced was PBMCs or a T cell subset sorted from them (not recorded which). Receptors originate from an adult woman who had mild COVID-19 (a few samples of this study predate the infection). The sample titles of this study are shuffled in the database, so cell type and time point are left out; the donor was told from shared clones.

This clonotype has only a few counts. The gene calls are TRBV7-2 and TRBJ2-1; TRBD2 might be the D (6 bases). The ends were cut back, 1 base at V and 9 bases at J, with 13 bases in the middle. This CDR3 is built from 14 residues. CDR1 SGHTA and CDR2 FQGNSA come from the germline V gene. The CDR3 nucleotides are TGTGCCAGCAGCTTAGTACAAGCGGGTGTTGAGCAGTTCTTC. Its protein product is CASSLVQAGVEQFF.

V and J are TRBV29-1 and TRBJ2-7, with TRBD1 matching 7 bases. Looked up from germline, CDR1 is SQVTM and CDR2 is ANQGSEA. The CDR3 extends over 15 amino acids. The V segment lost 0 bases and the J segment 5 bases; nucleotides outside the gene matches: 10. CDR3 sequence reads: CSVEDRRGQLDEQYF. Written as DNA, the CDR3 is TGCAGCGTTGAAGATCGTAGGGGACAGTTGGACGAGCAGTACTTC.

The chain uses TRBV6-5 and TRBJ1-2; D is perhaps TRBD1 (5 bases). CDR1 and CDR2 from the germline V gene are MNHEY and SVGAGI. The CDR3 has 16 residues. Trimming cost V 3 bases and J 1 base, with 15 bases left between them. The CDR3 nucleotides are TGTGCCAGCAGTTATCTCCGGGACTGGGATAACTATGGCTACACCTTC. It codes for CASSYLRDWDNYGYTF.